The clone carrying this T cell receptor beta chain was counted at least ten times. Its specificity is not known. Diagnosis rested on symptoms, serum thyroxine and TRAb, thyroid ultrasound, and orbital computed tomography. These data belong to a study of T cells in Graves' hyperthyroidism and ophthalmopathy. Study-wide background: Blood from the periphery was taken at initial diagnosis, before any treatment. Study-wide points: Most thyroid clonotypes with frequency above 0.001 were detected in blood. Ophthalmopathy got predicted by the model a median around 6.6 months before its onset.

The TCR beta CDR3 regions underwent amplification using RNA transcripts as the source. The study used the HTBI primer set for a first-round RT-PCR of the TCR CDR3. TCRdb itself ran the multiplex PCR reads through MiXCR, one entry per CDR3 protein. There are some 490,000 distinct CDR3 sequences in the sample; under 25% occur only once, and around 54% lies in the top ten. Germline CDR1 and CDR2: MNHNS and SASEGT. The CDR3 totals 15 residues. After removal of 4 bases from V and 8 bases from J, the junction contained 10 bases not matched to a gene. This receptor was obtained from a woman in her 70s with Graves' ophthalmopathy. The genes are TRBV6-1 and TRBJ2-2; TRBD1 matches 7 bases. Sequencing was done on a sample of blood. Here the CDR3 reads CASSGGSQGSGELFF. CDR3 DNA: TGTGCCAGCAGTGGAGGTTCACAGGGGTCAGGGGAGCTGTTTTTT.